The rows below give T cell receptor beta chains drawn from one sample of a study of OX40 agonist ivuxolimab in advanced cancers. Produced via immunoSEQ multiplex PCR; TCRdb's table is partial and in-frame only. The table lists fewer than 90,000 clones, 85% of them singletons. The sample consisted of CD4+ or CD8+ T cells sorted from blood, taken in a trial of the OX40 agonist ivuxolimab. These receptors originate from an adult with an advanced solid tumor such as melanoma, head and neck, liver or kidney cancer. Each CDR3 is given without its conserved first and last residue. The D gene is left open where the match is weak.

j_call d_call v_call cdr3_aa
TRBJ2-3 - TRBV4-1 ASSQEHTQY
TRBJ2-1 TRBD1 TRBV7-3 ASSPDRGPYNEQF
TRBJ1-1 - TRBV27 ASSFRGEAF
TRBJ1-5 TRBD1 TRBV19 ASSILRDRGNQPQH
TRBJ1-5 - TRBV4-1 ASSQGGVGNQPQH
TRBJ2-1 - TRBV7-8 ASSSSGAPRGYEQF
TRBJ2-6 TRBD1 TRBV4-3 ASSLTGGSGANVLT
TRBJ2-2 - TRBV7-2 ASKDGVNTGELF
TRBJ1-1 TRBD1 TRBV7-2 ASSLGRDRREAF
TRBJ2-2 TRBD2 TRBV5-4 ASSPGLAGGPNTGELF
TRBJ1-6 TRBD1 TRBV30 AWSVPGTVGSPLH
TRBJ1-2 - TRBV6-4 ASRPRPQEEYGYT
TRBJ2-5 TRBD2 TRBV6-1 ASSGAGAGEAQY
TRBJ2-1 - TRBV5-1 ASSLAQSSYNEQF
TRBJ2-1 TRBD2 TRBV5-1 ASSLVGLAGVSEQF
TRBJ2-7 - TRBV20-1 SAGPYEQY
TRBJ2-7 - TRBV11-3 ASSLTASTYEQY
TRBJ2-1 - TRBV5-1 ASSLWQGSYNEQF
TRBJ1-1 - TRBV28 ASISLGATESTEAF
TRBJ2-1 TRBD2 TRBV5-4 ASSPGGAGIYNEQF
TRBJ2-3 - TRBV20-1 SASETDTQY
TRBJ2-2 TRBD2 TRBV5-1 ASRPSGRNTGELF
TRBJ1-1 - TRBV5-1 ASSYGRIQNTEAF
TRBJ1-2 TRBD1 TRBV5-1 ASSLGQGIPLYGYT
TRBJ1-1 - TRBV6-5 ATLSFLNTEAF
TRBJ1-5 - TRBV7-2 ASSLLLGGGPYSNQPQH
TRBJ2-7 - TRBV19 ASSIAGEGYEQY
TRBJ1-4 TRBD1 TRBV27 ASSSRTGVEKLF
TRBJ1-1 TRBD1 TRBV11-1 ASSLGTGLNTEAF
TRBJ1-2 - TRBV10-1 ASGSRVVANYGYT
TRBJ1-5 TRBD1 TRBV30 AWRRTGPGQPQH
TRBJ2-7 TRBD1 TRBV27 ASSGQAEQY
TRBJ1-4 - TRBV10-3 AISESSTSGEKLF
TRBJ1-1 - TRBV6-1 ASSEGISEAF
TRBJ2-7 - TRBV10-3 AISGQEANEQY
TRBJ1-5 - TRBV5-1 ASSLGDISNQPQH
TRBJ2-3 TRBD2 TRBV12-5 ASALVSGGAVGTDTQY
TRBJ1-1 - TRBV30 AWNPGSGKAF
TRBJ1-1 - TRBV20-1 IPPQNTEAF
TRBJ1-3 - TRBV6-5 ASSYSAGNSGNTIY
TRBJ1-5 - TRBV7-2 ASSLRGNSNQPQH
TRBJ1-1 TRBD1 TRBV10-3 AISRQGENTEAF
TRBJ2-7 TRBD2 TRBV19 ASSITPGAGVTYEQY
TRBJ1-3 - TRBV7-2 ASSPRPGNTIY
TRBJ2-5 - TRBV28 ASSSSLGRAN
TRBJ2-5 TRBD1 TRBV4-3 ASSQGDRVQETQY
TRBJ1-1 TRBD1 TRBV13 ASSFSPARTGVYTEAF
TRBJ1-2 TRBD1 TRBV6-6 ASSYDRESGYT
TRBJ2-1 TRBD1 TRBV13 ASIPGTGESNEQF
TRBJ1-2 - TRBV21-1 ASSNGVAWKDGYT
TRBJ2-1 TRBD2 TRBV11-1 ASSSRAGAGNEQF
TRBJ2-3 TRBD1 TRBV7-3 ASSLQGASTDTQY
TRBJ2-7 - TRBV7-6 ASSLAPVRISYEQY
TRBJ2-1 TRBD2 TRBV7-2 ASTPGLAAYNEQF